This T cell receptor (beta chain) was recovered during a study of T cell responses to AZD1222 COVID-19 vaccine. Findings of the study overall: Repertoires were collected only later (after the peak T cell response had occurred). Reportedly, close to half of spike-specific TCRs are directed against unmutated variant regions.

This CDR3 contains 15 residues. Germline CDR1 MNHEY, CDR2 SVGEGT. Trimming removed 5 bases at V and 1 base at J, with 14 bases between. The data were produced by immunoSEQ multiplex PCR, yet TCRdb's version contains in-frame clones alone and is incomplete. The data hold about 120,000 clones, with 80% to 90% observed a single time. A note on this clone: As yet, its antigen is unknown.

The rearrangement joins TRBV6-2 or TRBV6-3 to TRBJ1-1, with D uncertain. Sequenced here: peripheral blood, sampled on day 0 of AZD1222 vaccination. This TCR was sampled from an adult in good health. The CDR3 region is CASSRLFAQNTEAFF. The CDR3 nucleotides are TGTGCCAGCAGTCGTCTATTCGCACAGAACACTGAAGCTTTCTTT.